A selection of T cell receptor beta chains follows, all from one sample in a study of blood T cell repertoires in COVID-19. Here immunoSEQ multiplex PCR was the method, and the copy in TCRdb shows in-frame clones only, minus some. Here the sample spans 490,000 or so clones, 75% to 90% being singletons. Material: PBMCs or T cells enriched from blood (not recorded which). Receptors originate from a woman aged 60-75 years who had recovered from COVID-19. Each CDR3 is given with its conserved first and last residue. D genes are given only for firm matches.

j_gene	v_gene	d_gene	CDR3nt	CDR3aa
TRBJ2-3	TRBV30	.	TGTGCCTGGTCAGGGGACACAGATACGCAGTATTTT	CAWSGDTDTQYF
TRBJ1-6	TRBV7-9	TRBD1	TGTGCCAGCAGCCGTTCTGGACAGGGAAATTCACCCCTCCACTTT	CASSRSGQGNSPLHF
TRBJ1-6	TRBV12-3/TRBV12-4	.	TGTGCCAGCAGTTTAGGGTTAGCCCTCCACTTT	CASSLGLALHF
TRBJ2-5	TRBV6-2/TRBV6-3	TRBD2	TGTGCCAGCAGTTACGTCGGGAGTAGCGGGGGGCTCCAAGAGACCCAGTACTTC	CASSYVGSSGGLQETQYF
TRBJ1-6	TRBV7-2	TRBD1	TGTGCCAGCAGCTTGGGACAGACATATAATTCACCCCTCCACTTT	CASSLGQTYNSPLHF
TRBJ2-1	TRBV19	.	TGTGCCAGTAGTACCAACACTTACAGGGTTAATGGGGAGCAGTTCTTC	CASSTNTYRVNGEQFF
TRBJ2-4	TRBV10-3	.	TGTGCCATCAGACAGGGTGGGGAAAACATTCAGTACTTC	CAIRQGGENIQYF
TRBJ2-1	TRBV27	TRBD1	TGTGCCAGCAGTTTATCCCTTGGACAGGGCTCTTCCTACAATGAGCAGTTCTTC	CASSLSLGQGSSYNEQFF
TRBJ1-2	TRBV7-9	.	TGTGCCAGCAGCTTCCCTGGAGGGGGCTACACCTTC	CASSFPGGGYTF
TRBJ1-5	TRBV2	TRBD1	TGTGCCAGCAAGGGACAGAGTCAGCCCCAGCATTTT	CASKGQSQPQHF